The next 18 T cell receptor beta chains were all read from a single sample in a study of response to subunit inactivated influenza vaccine. TCRdb re-called the RT-PCR reads through MiXCR, storing one row per CDR3 protein. This sample has approximately 490,000 distinct CDR3 sequences, with about 7.2% found just once. Source: PBMCs from blood, taken approximately 25 months after vaccination. The origin of the receptors is a man between 45 and 75 years old who received an inactivated influenza vaccine.

This clonotype was counted only a few times. DNA for the CDR3: TGCAGTGCTAGACAGGGGGCGCATAATTCACCCCTCCACTTT. It translates to CSARQGAHNSPLHF. This chain uses TRBV20-1 with TRBJ1-6; 8 nucleotides line up with TRBD1. The CDR3 is 14 residues long. Germline V lookup: CDR1 DFQATT, CDR2 SNEGSKA (reference sequence). Losses at the gene ends were 2 bases for V and 5 bases for J; bases not matched to a gene: 2.

This clonotype was seen many times. The chain combines TRBV28 with TRBJ2-2; no reliable D call. This CDR3 is built from 14 residues. With 6 bases removed from V and 1 base from J, the gap between germline ends came to 9 bases. CDR1 MDHEN and CDR2 SYDVKM come from the germline V gene. The CDR3 loop is CASSLTKNTGELFF. The CDR3 nucleotides read TGTGCCAGCAGCCTCACCAAGAACACCGGGGAGCTGTTTTTT. Based on the CDR3 plus reference TRBV28 and TRBJ2-2, the full variable domain is DVKVTQSSRYLVKRTGEKVFLECVQDMDHENMFWYRQDPGLGLRLIYFSYDVKMKEKGDIPEGYSVSREKKERFSLILESASTNQTSMYLCASSLTKNTGELFFGEGSRLTVL.

The chain uses TRBV18 and TRBJ2-1; 10 nucleotides agree with TRBD2. V shed 3 bases and J 6 bases; nucleotides not matched to a gene: 8. This CDR3 is 16 amino acids long. Germline V gives CDR1 KGHSH, CDR2 LQKENI. This chain's CDR3 is CASSPSSGGAVNEQFF. The CDR3 nucleotides are TGTGCCAGCTCACCTTCGAGCGGGGGGGCAGTCAATGAGCAGTTCTTC. Supplemented by reference TRBV18 and TRBJ2-1, the full variable domain reads NAGVMQNPRHLVRRRGQEARLRCSPMKGHSHVYWYRQLPEEGLKFMVYLQKENIIDESGMPKERFSAEFPKEGPSILRIQQVVRGDSAAYFCASSPSSGGAVNEQFFGPGTRLTVL.

The gene calls are TRBV28 and TRBJ1-5; D is perhaps TRBD1 (5 bases). Germline CDR1 reads MDHEN; CDR2 reads SYDVKM. Between the trimmed V and J ends, which lost 3 bases and 0 bases, there was a span of 15 bases. CDR3 length: 17 amino acids. In DNA, the CDR3 is TGTGCCAGCAGTTTGCCTTTGGGGACGGTTAGCAATCAGCCCCAGCATTTT. It is translated as CASSLPLGTVSNQPQHF.

The sample holds many counts of this clonotype. The gene calls are TRBV2 and TRBJ1-3, with unresolved D. Per germline, CDR1 SNHLY and CDR2 FYNNEI. V was clipped by 9 bases and J by 4 bases, with 31 bases between them. This CDR3 is built from 19 residues. For the CDR3, the DNA is TGTGCCAGTAACGACGGGATAATAAAAAGGGTGGCGAACGGAAACACCATATATTTT. It codes for CASNDGIIKRVANGNTIYF.

This clonotype turned up a few times. This chain connects TRBV12-3 or TRBV12-4 to TRBJ2-3; D is uncertain. This CDR3 is 13 amino acids long. The V gene lost 6 bases and the J gene lost 2 bases, with 9 bases spanning the gap. CDR3 nucleotide sequence: TGTGCCAGCAGGCCCAGGAACACAGATACGCAGTATTTT. It codes for CASRPRNTDTQYF.

Ten or more counts support this clonotype. The rearrangement links TRBV29-1 to TRBJ2-2; possible D gene TRBD2, 6 bases. The CDR3 consists of 14 residues. The germline gives CDR1 SQVTM, CDR2 ANQGSEA. V lost 4 bases and J lost 6, with 15 bases in between. The CDR3 DNA reads TGCAGCGTTGCTGGGGGGTCTTTCGCCGGGGAGCTGTTTTTT. It yields the protein CSVAGGSFAGELFF.

This clonotype was detected a few times. The chain couples TRBV20-1 to TRBJ1-6; D is unclear. This CDR3 has 14 amino acids. Per the germline V gene, CDR1 is DFQATT and CDR2 is SNEGSKA (reference sequence). The germline V and J ends were trimmed by 6 bases and 11 bases, with 20 bases remaining between them. CDR3 in amino acids: CSAREAGWSTPLHF. The CDR3 coding sequence is TGCAGTGCCCGGGAGGCAGGATGGTCGACACCCCTCCACTTT.

Here the CDR3 reads CASSLALANNEQFF. The CDR3 region has the DNA TGTGCCAGCAGCTTAGCGCTGGCCAACAATGAGCAGTTCTTC. The chain uses TRBV7-2 and TRBJ2-1; D gene unclear. The CDR3 loop spans 14 amino acids. Trimming pared 0 bases from V and 5 bases from J, leaving 8 bases between. Germline assignment: CDR1 SGHTA and CDR2 FQGNSA.

This chain joins TRBV7-9 and TRBJ1-6; D is unclear. This CDR3 spans 13 amino acids. Germline CDR1 SEHNR, CDR2 FQNEAQ (reference sequence). Trimming stripped 5 bases from V and 13 bases from J, with 15 bases between. This chain's CDR3 is CASSGSGDAPLHF. In DNA, the CDR3 is TGTGCCAGCAGCGGCTCCGGGGATGCTCCCCTCCACTTT.

The rearrangement joins TRBV12-3 or TRBV12-4 to TRBJ1-1; 7 bases line up with TRBD1. This CDR3 has 14 amino acids. Trimming took 6 bases from V and 4 from J; bases not matched to a gene: 8. CDR3 protein: CASSQTGKGTEAFF. CDR3 sequence (DNA): TGTGCCAGCAGCCAGACAGGGAAAGGCACTGAAGCTTTCTTT.

The chain links TRBV3-1 to TRBJ2-3, with D unclear. The CDR3 sequence is 13 residues long. Trimming pared 4 bases from V and 5 bases from J, leaving 10 bases between. CDR1 and CDR2 from the germline V gene are LGHDT and YNNKEL (reference sequence). The CDR3 bases are TGTGCCAGCAGCCTGACGGGCGGAGATACGCAGTATTTT. Its protein product is CASSLTGGDTQYF.

This chain links TRBV30 with TRBJ1-6; D is unresolved. The CDR3 is 15 residues long. Trimming shortened V by 5 bases and J by 0 bases, and 11 bases separated the two germline ends. CDR1 is GTSNPN and CDR2 is SVGIG in the germline V gene (reference sequence). The CDR3 protein is CAWAGSGSYNSPLHF. The CDR3 nucleotides read TGTGCCTGGGCCGGTTCTGGCTCCTATAATTCACCCCTCCACTTT.

This clonotype was recorded at least ten times. The chain uses TRBV5-1 and TRBJ2-7; weak D call: TRBD1 (6 bases). This CDR3 has 17 amino acids. In germline, CDR1 is SGHRS, CDR2 YFSETQ. Trimming pared 0 bases from V and 0 bases from J, leaving 16 bases between. CDR3 in DNA: TGCGCCAGCAGCTTGGGGCCGTCAGGGGCCAGCTCCTACGAGCAGTACTTC. Its protein is CASSLGPSGASSYEQYF. The full variable domain, with the rest looked up from reference TRBV5-1 and TRBJ2-7, is KAGVTQTPRYLIKTRGQQVTLSCSPISGHRSVSWYQQTPGQGLQFLFEYFSETQRNKGNFPGRFSGRQFSNSRSEMNVSTLELGDSALYLCASSLGPSGASSYEQYFGPGTRLTVT.

The J gene is TRBJ1-4, the V gene TRBV27, with a possible D match to TRBD1 (5 bases). The length of the CDR3 is 13 residues. CDR1 is MNHEY and CDR2 is SMNVEV in the germline V gene (reference sequence). V lost 6 bases and J lost 8, with 13 bases in between. The CDR3 bases are TGTGCCAGCAGGCGGGGGGATGGGGAAAAACTGTTTTTT. Protein sequence: CASRRGDGEKLFF. Full variable domain (remainder filled in from reference TRBV27 and TRBJ1-4): EAQVTQNPRYLITVTGKKLTVTCSQNMNHEYMSWYRQDPGLGLRQIYYSMNVEVTDKGDVPEGYKVSRKEKRNFPLILESPSPNQTSLYFCASRRGDGEKLFFGSGTQLSVL.

This clonotype was picked up many times. V gene TRBV7-2 combines with J gene TRBJ2-2; D gene unclear. The germline V gene encodes CDR1 SGHTA and CDR2 FQGNSA. Trimming left V 3 bases short and J 6 bases short, with 11 bases between. The CDR3 length is 14 residues. CDR3 loop: CASSFDKGSGELFF. CDR3 sequence (DNA): TGTGCCAGCAGCTTCGACAAAGGTTCCGGGGAGCTGTTTTTT.

This clonotype was detected many times. The rearrangement uses TRBV5-1 and TRBJ1-2, with no clear D. V was pared by 5 bases and J by 2 bases, with 10 bases between. Germline lookup yields CDR1 SGHRS and CDR2 YFSETQ. There are 13 residues in the CDR3. The CDR3 DNA sequence: TGCGCCAGCAGGAGGGCACCAAACTATGGCTACACCTTC. Protein sequence: CASRRAPNYGYTF.

This sequence joins TRBV20-1 and TRBJ2-1; TRBD2 agrees at 7 bases. The CDR3 contains 15 residues. Trimming at V came to 4 bases and at J to 8 bases, leaving 14 bases not matched to a gene. Germline CDR1 and CDR2: DFQATT and SNEGSKA (reference sequence). The CDR3 region is CSAIPPAWGGDEQFF. In DNA, the CDR3 is TGCAGTGCTATCCCCCCAGCGTGGGGAGGGGATGAGCAGTTCTTC.